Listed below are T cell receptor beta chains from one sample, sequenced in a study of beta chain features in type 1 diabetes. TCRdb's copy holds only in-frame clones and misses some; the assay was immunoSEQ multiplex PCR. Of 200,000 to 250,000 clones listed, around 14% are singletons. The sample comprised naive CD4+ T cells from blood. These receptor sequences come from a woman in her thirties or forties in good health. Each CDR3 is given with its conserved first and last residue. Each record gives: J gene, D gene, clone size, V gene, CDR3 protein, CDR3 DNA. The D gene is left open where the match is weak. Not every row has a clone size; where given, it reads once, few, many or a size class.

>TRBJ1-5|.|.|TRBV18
CASSTDRFNSNQPQHF
TGTGCCAGCTCAACCGACAGGTTCAATAGCAATCAGCCCCAGCATTTT
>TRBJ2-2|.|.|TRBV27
CASSSYGPSRPGELFF
TGTGCCAGCAGTTCGTACGGTCCATCGAGGCCCGGGGAGCTGTTTTTT
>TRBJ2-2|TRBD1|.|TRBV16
CASSSRSRGRTGELFF
TGTGCCAGCAGCTCTAGATCAAGGGGGCGCACCGGGGAGCTGTTTTTT
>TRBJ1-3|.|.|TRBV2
CASSERRFSGNTIYF
TGTGCCAGCAGTGAACGGAGGTTCTCGGGAAACACCATATATTTT
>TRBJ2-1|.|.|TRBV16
CASSQSNIRNEQFF
TGTGCCAGCAGCCAATCTAATATCCGTAATGAGCAGTTCTTC
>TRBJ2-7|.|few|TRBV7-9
CASSLAPNPGGQYF
TGTGCCAGCAGCTTGGCCCCGAACCCCGGCGGGCAGTACTTC
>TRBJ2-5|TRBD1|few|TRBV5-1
CASSKEYRGQETQYF
TGCGCCAGCAGCAAAGAATACAGGGGCCAAGAGACCCAGTACTTC
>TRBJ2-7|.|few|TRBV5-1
CASRLTGTLSSYEQYF
TGCGCCAGCAGATTGACCGGGACACTAAGCTCCTACGAGCAGTACTTC
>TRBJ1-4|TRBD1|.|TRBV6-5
CASRGDRPNEKLFF
TGTGCCAGCAGGGGGGACAGGCCTAATGAAAAACTGTTTTTT
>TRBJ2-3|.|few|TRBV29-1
CSVEDPWGPQSTDTQYF
TGCAGCGTTGAAGATCCATGGGGCCCCCAAAGCACAGATACGCAGTATTTT
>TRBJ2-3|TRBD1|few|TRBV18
CASSLRQGRKDTQYF
TGTGCCAGCTCACTTCGACAGGGCCGGAAGGATACGCAGTATTTT
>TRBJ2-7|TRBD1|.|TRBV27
CASNPSGGYEQYF
TGTGCCAGCAACCCCTCAGGGGGATACGAGCAGTACTTC
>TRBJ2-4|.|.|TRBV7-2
CASSFRGARGPKNIQYF
TGTGCCAGCAGCTTTCGGGGGGCCAGAGGCCCCAAAAACATTCAGTACTTC
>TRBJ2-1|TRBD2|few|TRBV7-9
CASSSRGVTYNEQFF
TGTGCCAGCAGCAGTCGGGGGGTCACCTACAATGAGCAGTTCTTC
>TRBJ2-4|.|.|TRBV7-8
CASSLVNGAVKNIQYF
TGTGCCAGCAGCTTAGTCAATGGGGCCGTCAAAAACATTCAGTACTTC
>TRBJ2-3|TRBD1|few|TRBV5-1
CASSLTTGGTDTQYF
TGCGCCAGCAGCTTAACGACAGGGGGCACAGATACGCAGTATTTT
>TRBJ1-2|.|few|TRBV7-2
CASSPGPGQLYGYTF
TGTGCCAGCAGCCCAGGCCCGGGACAACTCTATGGCTACACCTTC
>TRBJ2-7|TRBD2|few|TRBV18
CASSPSGGLGEQYF
TGTGCCAGCTCACCATCGGGAGGACTAGGGGAGCAGTACTTC
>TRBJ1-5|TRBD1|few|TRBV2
CASTLGQGNQPQHF
TGTGCCAGCACCTTAGGACAGGGGAATCAGCCCCAGCATTTT
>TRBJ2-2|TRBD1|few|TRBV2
CASRGTGNGELFF
TGTGCCAGCCGAGGGACAGGGAACGGGGAGCTGTTTTTT
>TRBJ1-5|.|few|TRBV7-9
CASSSSGQFLQPQHF
TGTGCCAGCAGCTCGTCTGGACAGTTCCTTCAGCCCCAGCATTTT
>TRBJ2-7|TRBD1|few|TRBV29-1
CSVTQGALYEQYF
TGCAGCGTCACACAGGGGGCCCTATACGAGCAGTACTTC
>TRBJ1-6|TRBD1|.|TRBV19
CASTRTGQSYSPLHF
TGTGCCAGTACCCGGACAGGGCAAAGTTATTCACCCCTCCACTTT
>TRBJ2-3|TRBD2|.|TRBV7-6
CASTVTSGGDDTQYF
TGTGCCAGCACCGTGACTAGCGGGGGGGATGATACGCAGTATTTT
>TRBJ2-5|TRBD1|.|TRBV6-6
CASSSRQGTQETQYF
TGTGCCAGCAGCTCGAGACAGGGAACTCAAGAGACCCAGTACTTC
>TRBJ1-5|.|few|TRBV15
CATSRDLGNQPQHF
TGTGCCACCAGCAGAGATTTAGGCAATCAGCCCCAGCATTTT
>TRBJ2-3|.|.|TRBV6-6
CASSYGYGSSVAQYF
TGTGCCAGCAGTTATGGGTACGGGAGTTCAGTCGCGCAGTATTTT
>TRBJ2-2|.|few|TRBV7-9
CASIPTGVTGELFF
TGTGCCAGCATTCCTACCGGGGTCACCGGGGAGCTGTTTTTT
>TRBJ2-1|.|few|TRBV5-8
CASSLEAANYNEQFF
TGTGCCAGCAGCTTGGAGGCGGCCAACTACAATGAGCAGTTCTTC
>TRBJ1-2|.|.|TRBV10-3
CAISASDGPYYGYTF
TGTGCCATCAGCGCCAGTGATGGGCCATACTATGGCTACACCTTC
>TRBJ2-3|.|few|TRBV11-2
CASSERRKADTQYF
TGTGCCAGCAGCGAACGGCGGAAAGCAGATACGCAGTATTTT
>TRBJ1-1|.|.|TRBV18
CASSPPLTAGEAFF
TGTGCCAGCTCACCACCGTTGACAGCTGGTGAAGCTTTCTTT